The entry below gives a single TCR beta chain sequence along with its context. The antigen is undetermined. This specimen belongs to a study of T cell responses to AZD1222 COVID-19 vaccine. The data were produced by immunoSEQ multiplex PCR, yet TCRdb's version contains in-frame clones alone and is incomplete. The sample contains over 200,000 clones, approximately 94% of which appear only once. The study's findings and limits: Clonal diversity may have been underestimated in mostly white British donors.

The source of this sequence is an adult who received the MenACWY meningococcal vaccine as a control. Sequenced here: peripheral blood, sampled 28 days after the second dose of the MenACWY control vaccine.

This CDR3 reads CASSREQGPVEQYF. CDR3 bases: TGTGCCAGTAGTAGGGAACAGGGACCGGTGGAGCAGTACTTC. The rearrangement links TRBV19 to TRBJ2-7; D perhaps matches TRBD1 (6 bases). CDR3 length: 14 residues. Germline V lookup: CDR1 LNHDA, CDR2 SQIVND (reference sequence). V lost 4 bases, J lost 7 bases, and 17 bases lay in between.